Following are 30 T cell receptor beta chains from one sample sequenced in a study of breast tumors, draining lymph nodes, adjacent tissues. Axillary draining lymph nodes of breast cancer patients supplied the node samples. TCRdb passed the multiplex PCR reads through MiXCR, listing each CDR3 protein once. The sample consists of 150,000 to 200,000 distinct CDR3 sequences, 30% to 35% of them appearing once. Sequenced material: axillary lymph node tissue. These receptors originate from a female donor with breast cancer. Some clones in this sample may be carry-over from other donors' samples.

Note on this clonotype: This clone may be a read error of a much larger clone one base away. The CDR3 spells CSASRAPLWTEQFF. DNA of the CDR3: TGCAGTGCTAGCAGGGCCCCCCTCTGGACTGAGCAGTTCTTC. V is TRBV20-1 and J is TRBJ2-1; D is perhaps TRBD1 (5 bases). Trimming cost V 3 bases and J 9 bases, with 18 bases left between them. Germline values: CDR1 DFQATT, CDR2 SNEGSKA (reference sequence). The CDR3 totals 14 residues.

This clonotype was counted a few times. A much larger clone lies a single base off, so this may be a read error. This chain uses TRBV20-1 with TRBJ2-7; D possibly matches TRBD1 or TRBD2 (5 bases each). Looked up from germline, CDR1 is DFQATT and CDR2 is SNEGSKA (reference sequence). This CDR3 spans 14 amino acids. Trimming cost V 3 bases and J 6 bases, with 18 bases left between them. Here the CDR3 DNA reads TGCAGTGCTAGGGAATCCGGGACGGTCTCCGAGCAGTACTTC. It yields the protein CSARESGTVSEQYF.

The DNA of the CDR3 is TGTGCCAGTAGTGAAAAGACTAGTCATCGGCAGTACACAGATACGCAGTATTTT. Protein product: CASSEKTSHRQYTDTQYF. The chain has TRBV19 and TRBJ2-3; D possibly corresponds to TRBD2 (6 bases). The CDR3 extends over 18 amino acids. V gave up 5 bases and J gave up 2 bases, with 23 bases separating them. Germline V gene sequence: CDR1 LNHDA, CDR2 SQIVND (reference sequence).

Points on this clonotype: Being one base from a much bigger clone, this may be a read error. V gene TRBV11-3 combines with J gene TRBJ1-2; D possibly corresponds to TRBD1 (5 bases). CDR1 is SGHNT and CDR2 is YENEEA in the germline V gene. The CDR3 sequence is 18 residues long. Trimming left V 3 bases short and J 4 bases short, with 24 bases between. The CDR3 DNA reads TGTGCCAGCAGCTTCACCGGGACGGCGATCAGGAAGGTCTATGGCTACACCTTC. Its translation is CASSFTGTAIRKVYGYTF.

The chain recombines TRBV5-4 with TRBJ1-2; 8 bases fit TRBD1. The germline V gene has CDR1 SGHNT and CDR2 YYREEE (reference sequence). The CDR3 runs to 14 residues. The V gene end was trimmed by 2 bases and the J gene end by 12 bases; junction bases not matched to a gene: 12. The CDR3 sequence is CASSFRAGGSGNTF. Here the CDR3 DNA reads TGTGCCAGCAGCTTCCGGGCAGGGGGCAGTGGAAACACCTTC. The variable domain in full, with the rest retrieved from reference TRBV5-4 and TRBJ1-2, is ETGVTQSPTHLIKTRGQQVTLRCSSQSGHNTVSWYQQALGQGPQFIFQYYREEENGRGNFPPRFSGLQFPNYSSELNVNALELDDSALYLCASSFRAGGSGNTFGSGTRLTVV.

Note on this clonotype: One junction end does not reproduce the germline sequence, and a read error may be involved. CDR3 nucleotide sequence: TGTGCCAGTAGTAGGGGATCGGGGCGAGATACAAATAACCAGTCTTTC. Translated: CASSRGSGRDTNNQSF. V usage is TRBV19 and J usage is TRBJ2-1, with D perhaps given as TRBD1 or TRBD2 (5 bases each). This CDR3 is 16 amino acids long. CDR1 is LNHDA, CDR2 SQIVND, per germline (reference sequence).

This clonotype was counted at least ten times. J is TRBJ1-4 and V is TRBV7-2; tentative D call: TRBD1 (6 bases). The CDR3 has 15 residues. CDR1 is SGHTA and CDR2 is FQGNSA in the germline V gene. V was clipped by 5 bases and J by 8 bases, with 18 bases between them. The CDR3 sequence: CASSARQVGGEKLFF. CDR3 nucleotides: TGTGCCAGCAGCGCGCGACAGGTGGGGGGGGAAAAACTGTTTTTT.

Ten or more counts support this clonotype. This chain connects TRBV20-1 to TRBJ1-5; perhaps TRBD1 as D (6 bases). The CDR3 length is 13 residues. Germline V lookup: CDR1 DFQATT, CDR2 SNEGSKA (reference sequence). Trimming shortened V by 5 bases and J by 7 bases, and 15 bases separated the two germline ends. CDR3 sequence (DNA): TGCAGTGCTGCCCAGGGGTTTGGGCAGCCCCAGCATTTT. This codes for CSAAQGFGQPQHF.

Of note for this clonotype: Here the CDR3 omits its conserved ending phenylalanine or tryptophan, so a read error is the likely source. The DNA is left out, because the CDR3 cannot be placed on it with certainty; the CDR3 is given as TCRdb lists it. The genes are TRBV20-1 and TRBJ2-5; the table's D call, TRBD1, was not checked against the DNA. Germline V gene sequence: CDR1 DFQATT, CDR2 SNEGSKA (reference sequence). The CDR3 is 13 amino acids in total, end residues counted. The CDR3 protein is CSAGISGGETRYS.

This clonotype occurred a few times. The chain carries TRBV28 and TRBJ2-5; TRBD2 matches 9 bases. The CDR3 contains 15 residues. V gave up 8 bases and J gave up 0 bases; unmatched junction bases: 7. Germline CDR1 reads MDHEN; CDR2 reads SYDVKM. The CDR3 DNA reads TGTGCCAGCCTTCGAGGACTAGCGAACCAAGAGACCCAGTACTTC. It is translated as CASLRGLANQETQYF.

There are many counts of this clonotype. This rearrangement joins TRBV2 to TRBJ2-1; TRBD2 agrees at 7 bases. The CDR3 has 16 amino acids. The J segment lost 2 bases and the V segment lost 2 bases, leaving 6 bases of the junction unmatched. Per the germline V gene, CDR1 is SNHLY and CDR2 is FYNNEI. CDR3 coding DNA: TGTGCCAGCAGTGAAAGGCGGGAGCGGCCCTACAATGAGCAGTTCTTC. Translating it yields CASSERRERPYNEQFF.

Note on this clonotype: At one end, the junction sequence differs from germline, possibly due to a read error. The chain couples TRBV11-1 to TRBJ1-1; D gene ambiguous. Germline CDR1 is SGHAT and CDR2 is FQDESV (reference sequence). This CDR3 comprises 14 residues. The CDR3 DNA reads TGTGCCAGCAGCTTAAGGGCTGAGAACACTGAAGCTTTCTTC. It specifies CASSLRAENTEAFF.

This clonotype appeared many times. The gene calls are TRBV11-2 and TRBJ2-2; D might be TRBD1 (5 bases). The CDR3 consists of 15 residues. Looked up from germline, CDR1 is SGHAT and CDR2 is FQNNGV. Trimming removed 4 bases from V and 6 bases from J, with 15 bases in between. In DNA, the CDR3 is TGTGCCAGCAGCTCGTCTAGGGGTGGGGCCGGGGAGCTGTTTTTT. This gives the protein CASSSSRGGAGELFF.

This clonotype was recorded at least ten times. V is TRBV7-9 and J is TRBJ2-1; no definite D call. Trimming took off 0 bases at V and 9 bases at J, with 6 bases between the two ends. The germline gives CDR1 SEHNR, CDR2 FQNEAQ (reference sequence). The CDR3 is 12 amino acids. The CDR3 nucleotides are TGTGCCAGCAGCTTAGCGCTAAGTGAGCAGTTCTTC. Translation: CASSLALSEQFF.

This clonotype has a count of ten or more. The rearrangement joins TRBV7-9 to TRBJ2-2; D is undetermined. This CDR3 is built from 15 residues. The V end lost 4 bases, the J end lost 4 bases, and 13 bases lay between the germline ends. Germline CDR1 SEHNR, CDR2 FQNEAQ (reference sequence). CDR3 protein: CASSSRPVVTGELFF. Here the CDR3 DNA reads TGTGCCAGCAGCTCGAGGCCAGTTGTCACCGGGGAGCTGTTTTTT.

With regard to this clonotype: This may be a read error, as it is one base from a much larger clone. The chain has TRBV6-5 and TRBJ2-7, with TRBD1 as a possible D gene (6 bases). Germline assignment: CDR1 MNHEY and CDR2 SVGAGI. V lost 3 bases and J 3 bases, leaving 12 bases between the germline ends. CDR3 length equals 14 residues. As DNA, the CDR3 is TGTGCCAGCAGTTATGACAGGAGCGGCTACGAGCAGTACTTC. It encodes CASSYDRSGYEQYF.

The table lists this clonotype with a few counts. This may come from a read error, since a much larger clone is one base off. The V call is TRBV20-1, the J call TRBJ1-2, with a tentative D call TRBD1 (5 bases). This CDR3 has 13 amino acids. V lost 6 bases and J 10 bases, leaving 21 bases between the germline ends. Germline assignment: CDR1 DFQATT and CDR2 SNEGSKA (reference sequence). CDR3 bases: TGCAGTGCCCTGACAGAGTCCACGCGTGCCTACACCTTC. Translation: CSALTESTRAYTF.

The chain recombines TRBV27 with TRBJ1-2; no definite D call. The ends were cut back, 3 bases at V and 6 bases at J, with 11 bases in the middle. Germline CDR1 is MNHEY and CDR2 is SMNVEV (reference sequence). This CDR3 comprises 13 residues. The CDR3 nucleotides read TGTGCCAGCAGTTTCACCGCGGGGAATGGCTACACCTTC. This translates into CASSFTAGNGYTF.

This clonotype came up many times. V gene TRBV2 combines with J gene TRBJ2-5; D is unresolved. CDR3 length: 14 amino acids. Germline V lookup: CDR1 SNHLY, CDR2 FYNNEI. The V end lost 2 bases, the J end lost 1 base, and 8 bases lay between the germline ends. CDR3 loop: CASSETSVQETQYF. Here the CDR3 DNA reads TGTGCCAGCAGTGAAACGTCAGTCCAAGAGACCCAGTACTTC.

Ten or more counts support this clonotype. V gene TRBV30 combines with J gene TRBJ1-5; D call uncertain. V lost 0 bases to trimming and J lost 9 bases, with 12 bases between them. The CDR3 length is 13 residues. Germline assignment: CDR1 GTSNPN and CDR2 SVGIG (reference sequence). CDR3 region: CAWSVDRQWPQHF. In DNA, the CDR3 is TGTGCCTGGAGTGTTGATCGCCAATGGCCCCAGCATTTT.

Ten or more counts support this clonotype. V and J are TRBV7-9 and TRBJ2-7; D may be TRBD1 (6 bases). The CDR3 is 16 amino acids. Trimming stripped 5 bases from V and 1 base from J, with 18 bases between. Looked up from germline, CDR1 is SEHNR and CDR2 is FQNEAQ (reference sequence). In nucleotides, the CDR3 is TGTGCCAGCAGCCCAGAATGGGGGCACGGATCCTACGAGCAGTACTTC. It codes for CASSPEWGHGSYEQYF.

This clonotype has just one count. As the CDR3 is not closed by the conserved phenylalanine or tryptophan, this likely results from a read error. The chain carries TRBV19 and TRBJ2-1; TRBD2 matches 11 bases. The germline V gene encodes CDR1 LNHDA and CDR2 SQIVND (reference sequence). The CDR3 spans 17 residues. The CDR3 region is CASRLAGGPGAYNQQFL. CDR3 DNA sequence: TGTGCCAGTAGATTAGCGGGAGGGCCCGGGGCCTACAATCAGCAGTTCCTC.

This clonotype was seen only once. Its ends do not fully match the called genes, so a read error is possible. CDR3 sequence: CATSSWQPTNEKLFF. CDR3 bases: TGTGCTACCAGCAGTTGGCAGCCAACTAATGAAAAACTGTTTTTT. V is TRBV15 and J is TRBJ1-4; no firm D call. Germline values: CDR1 LNHNV, CDR2 YYDKDF (reference sequence). The CDR3 covers 15 residues.

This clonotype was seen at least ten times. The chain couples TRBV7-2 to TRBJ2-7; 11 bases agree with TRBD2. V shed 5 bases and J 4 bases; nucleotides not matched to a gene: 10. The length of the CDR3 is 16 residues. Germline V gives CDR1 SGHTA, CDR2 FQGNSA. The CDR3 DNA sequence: TGTGCCAGCAGCGTCTCCTCGACTAGCGGGGCTTACGAGCAGTACTTC. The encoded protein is CASSVSSTSGAYEQYF.

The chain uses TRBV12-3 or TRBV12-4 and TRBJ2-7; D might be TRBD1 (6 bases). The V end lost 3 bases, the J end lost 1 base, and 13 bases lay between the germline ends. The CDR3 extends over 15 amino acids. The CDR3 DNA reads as TGTGCCAGCAGTTTGGACCAGGGGCCATCCTACGAGCAGTACTTC. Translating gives CASSLDQGPSYEQYF.

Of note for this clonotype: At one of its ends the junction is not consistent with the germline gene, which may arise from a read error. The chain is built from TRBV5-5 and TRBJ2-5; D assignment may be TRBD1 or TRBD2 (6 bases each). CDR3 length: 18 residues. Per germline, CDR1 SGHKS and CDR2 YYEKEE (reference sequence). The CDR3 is CASSSTLLITGAQKTQYF. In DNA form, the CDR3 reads TGCGCCAGCAGCTCGACCCTTTTGATAACGGGGGCCCAGAAGACCCAGTACTTC.

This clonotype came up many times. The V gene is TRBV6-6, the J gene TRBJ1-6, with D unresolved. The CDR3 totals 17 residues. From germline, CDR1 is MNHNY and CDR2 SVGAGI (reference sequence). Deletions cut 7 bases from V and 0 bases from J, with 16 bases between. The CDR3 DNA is TGTGCCAGCACTCCGGACCTGCTGAGCTCCTATAATTCACCCCTCCACTTT. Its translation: CASTPDLLSSYNSPLHF.

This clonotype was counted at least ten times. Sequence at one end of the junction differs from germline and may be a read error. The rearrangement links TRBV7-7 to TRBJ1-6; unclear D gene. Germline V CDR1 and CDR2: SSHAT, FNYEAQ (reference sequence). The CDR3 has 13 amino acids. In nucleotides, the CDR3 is TGTGCTAGCAGCTTTAACGACGATTCACCCCTCCACTTT. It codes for CASSFNDDSPLHF.

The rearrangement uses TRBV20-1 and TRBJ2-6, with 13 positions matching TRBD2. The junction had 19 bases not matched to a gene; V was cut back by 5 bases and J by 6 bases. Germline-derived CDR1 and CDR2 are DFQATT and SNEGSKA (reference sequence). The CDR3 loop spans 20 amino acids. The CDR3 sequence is CSARSELAGGPLAAANVLTF. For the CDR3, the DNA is TGCAGTGCTCGAAGTGAACTAGCGGGAGGGCCTCTCGCTGCGGCCAACGTCCTGACTTTC.

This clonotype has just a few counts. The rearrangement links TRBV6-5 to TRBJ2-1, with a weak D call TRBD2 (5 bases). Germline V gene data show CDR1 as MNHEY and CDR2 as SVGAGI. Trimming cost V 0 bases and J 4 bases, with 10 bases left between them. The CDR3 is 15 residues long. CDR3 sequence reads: CASSYSASLYNEQFF. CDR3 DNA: TGTGCCAGCAGTTACTCGGCTAGCCTATACAATGAGCAGTTCTTC.